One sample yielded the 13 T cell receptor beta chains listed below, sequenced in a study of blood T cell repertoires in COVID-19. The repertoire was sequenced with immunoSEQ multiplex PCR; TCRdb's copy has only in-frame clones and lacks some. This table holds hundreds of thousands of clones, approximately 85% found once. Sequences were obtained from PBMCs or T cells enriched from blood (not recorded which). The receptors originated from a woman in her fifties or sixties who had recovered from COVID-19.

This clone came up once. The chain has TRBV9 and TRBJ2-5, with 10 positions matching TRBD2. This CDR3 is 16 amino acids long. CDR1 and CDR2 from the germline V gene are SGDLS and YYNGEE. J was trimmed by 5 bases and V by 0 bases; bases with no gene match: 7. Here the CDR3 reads CASSVGVAGGFETQYF. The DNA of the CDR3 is TGTGCCAGCAGCGTAGGGGTAGCGGGGGGTTTTGAGACCCAGTACTTC.

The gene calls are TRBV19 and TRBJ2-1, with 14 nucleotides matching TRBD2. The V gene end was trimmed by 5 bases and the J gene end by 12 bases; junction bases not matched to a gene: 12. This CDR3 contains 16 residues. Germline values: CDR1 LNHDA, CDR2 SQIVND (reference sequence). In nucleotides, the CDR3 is TGTGCCAGTAGTCCCGGGACTAGCGGGGGCCGGCGAGGGCAGTTCTTC. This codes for CASSPGTSGGRRGQFF.

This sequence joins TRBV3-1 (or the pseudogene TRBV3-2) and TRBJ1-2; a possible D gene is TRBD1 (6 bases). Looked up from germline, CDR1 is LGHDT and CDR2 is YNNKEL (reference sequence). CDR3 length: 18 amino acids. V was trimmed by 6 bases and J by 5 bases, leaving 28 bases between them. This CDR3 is CASRHKPDAGDGEYGYTF. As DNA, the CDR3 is TGTGCCAGCAGACACAAGCCCGATGCAGGGGACGGTGAGTATGGCTACACCTTC.

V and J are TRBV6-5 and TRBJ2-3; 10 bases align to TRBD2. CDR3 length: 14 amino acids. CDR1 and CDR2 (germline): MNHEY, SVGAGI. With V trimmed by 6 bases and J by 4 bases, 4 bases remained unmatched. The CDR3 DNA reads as TGTGCCAGCAGGGCTAGCGGGAGCCCAGATACGCAGTATTTT. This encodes CASRASGSPDTQYF.

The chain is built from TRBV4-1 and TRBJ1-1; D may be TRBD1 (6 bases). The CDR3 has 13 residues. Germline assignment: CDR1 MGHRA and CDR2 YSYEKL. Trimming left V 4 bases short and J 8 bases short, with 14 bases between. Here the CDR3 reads CASSPHTGKEAFF. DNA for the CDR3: TGCGCCAGCAGCCCTCATACAGGGAAGGAAGCTTTCTTT.

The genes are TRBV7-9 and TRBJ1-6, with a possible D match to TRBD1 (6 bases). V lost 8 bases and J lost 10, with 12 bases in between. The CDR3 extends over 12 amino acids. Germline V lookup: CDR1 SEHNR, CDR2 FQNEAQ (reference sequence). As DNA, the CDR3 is TGTGCCAGCGAGGGGGGGGACTCACCCCTCCACTTT. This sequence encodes CASEGGDSPLHF.

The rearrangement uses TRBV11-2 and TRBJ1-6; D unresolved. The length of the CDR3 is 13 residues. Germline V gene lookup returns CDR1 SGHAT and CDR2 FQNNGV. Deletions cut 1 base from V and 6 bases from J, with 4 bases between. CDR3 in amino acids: CASSLGLNSPLHF. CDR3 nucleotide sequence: TGTGCCAGCAGCTTAGGACTTAATTCACCCCTCCACTTT.

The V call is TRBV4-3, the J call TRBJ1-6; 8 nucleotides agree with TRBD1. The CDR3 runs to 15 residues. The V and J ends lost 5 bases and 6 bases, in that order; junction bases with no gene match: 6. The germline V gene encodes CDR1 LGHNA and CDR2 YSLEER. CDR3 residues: CASSRTGSSNSPLHF. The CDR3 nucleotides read TGCGCCAGCAGCAGGACAGGGAGTAGTAATTCACCCCTCCACTTT.

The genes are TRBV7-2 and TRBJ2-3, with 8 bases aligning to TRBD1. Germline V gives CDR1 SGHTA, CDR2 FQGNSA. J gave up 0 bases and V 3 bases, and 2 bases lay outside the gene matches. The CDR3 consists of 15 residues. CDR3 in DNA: TGTGCCAGCAGCTTGCAGGGGGCTAGCACAGATACGCAGTATTTT. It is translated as CASSLQGASTDTQYF.

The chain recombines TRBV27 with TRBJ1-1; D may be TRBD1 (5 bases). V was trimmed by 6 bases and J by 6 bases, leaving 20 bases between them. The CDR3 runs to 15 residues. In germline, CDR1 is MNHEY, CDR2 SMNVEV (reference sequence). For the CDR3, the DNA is TGTGCCAGCAGCCTTACAAGGCAGGGCTCGGCTGAAGCTTTCTTT. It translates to CASSLTRQGSAEAFF.

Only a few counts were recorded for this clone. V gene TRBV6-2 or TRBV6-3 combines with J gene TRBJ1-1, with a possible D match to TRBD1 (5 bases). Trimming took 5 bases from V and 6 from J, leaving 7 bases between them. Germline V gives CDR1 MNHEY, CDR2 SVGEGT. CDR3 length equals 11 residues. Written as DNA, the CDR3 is TGTGCCAGCAGTCAAGGGGCTGAAGCTTTCTTT. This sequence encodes CASSQGAEAFF.

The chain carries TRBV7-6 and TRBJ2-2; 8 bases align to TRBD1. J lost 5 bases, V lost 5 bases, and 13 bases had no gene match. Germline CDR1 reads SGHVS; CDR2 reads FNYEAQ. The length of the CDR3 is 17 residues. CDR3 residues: CASSPHLGTGRTGELFF. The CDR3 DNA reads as TGTGCCAGCAGCCCTCACCTCGGGACAGGTCGGACCGGGGAGCTGTTTTTT.

CDR3 bases: TGTGCCAGCAGCTTTAGCGGGGGCGGCCAAGAGACCCAGTACTTC. Its translation is CASSFSGGGQETQYF. The chain has TRBV5-8 and TRBJ2-5; 9 bases are shared with TRBD2. Trimming cost V 2 bases and J 1 base; bases outside gene matches: 3. The germline V gene encodes CDR1 SGHTS and CDR2 YDEGEE. The CDR3 length is 15 residues.